This paragraph covers one TCR beta chain sequence. TCRdb's table, derived via immunoSEQ multiplex PCR, lists solely in-frame clones and lacks some. The data contain some 310,000 clones, around 90% of them seen just once; the ten biggest clones take up less than 3.5%. The CDR3 covers 14 residues. The V and J ends lost 4 bases and 7 bases, in that order; junction bases with no gene match: 7. CDR1 and CDR2 from the germline V gene are SGHDN and FVKESK. These data belong to a study of blood T cell repertoires in COVID-19. The V call is TRBV14, the J call TRBJ2-1, with 7 bases identical to TRBD1. The sample was peripheral blood. This TCR was sampled from a woman in her thirties with COVID-19, enrolled during active disease. CDR3: CASSLLTGRNEQFF. CDR3 sequence (DNA): TGTGCCAGCAGCCTCCTGACAGGGAGAAATGAGCAGTTCTTC.